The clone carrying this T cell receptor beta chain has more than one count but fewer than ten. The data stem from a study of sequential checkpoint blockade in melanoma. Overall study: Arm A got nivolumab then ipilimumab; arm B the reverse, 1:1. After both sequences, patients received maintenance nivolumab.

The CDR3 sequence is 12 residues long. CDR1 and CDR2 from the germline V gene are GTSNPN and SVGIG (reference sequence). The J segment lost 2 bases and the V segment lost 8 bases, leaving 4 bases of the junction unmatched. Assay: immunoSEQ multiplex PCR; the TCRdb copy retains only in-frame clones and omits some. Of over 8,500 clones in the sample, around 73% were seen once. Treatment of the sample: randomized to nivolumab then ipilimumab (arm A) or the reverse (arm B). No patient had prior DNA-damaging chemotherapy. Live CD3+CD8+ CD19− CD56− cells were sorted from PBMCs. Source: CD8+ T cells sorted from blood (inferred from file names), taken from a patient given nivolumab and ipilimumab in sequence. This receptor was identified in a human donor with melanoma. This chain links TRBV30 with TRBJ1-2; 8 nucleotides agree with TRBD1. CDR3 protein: CARRQGNYGYTF. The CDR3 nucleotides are TGTGCCCGCCGACAGGGGAACTATGGCTACACCTTC.